The source of this T cell receptor (beta chain) is a study of T-cell memory formation after mild COVID-19. The ends lost 1 base at V and 4 bases at J; junction bases unmatched: 7. CDR3 length: 16 residues. Germline lookup yields CDR1 LGHNA and CDR2 YSLEER. In this sample, this clonotype turned up many times. The antigen is undetermined. With constant-segment primers, 5'RACE yielded cDNA libraries of TCR alpha and TCR beta that carried sample barcodes and UMIs. MiXCR, run by TCRdb on the 5' RACE reads, gives a single entry per CDR3 protein. This table holds under 300,000 distinct CDR3 sequences, 9.4% found once. Notes on the study in general: Clones that contracted from day 15 to 85 had balanced CD4/CD8; later expanders were CD4+ biased. Memory from before infection featured some responding clones, which suggests cross-reactive memory joined.

The V and J genes are TRBV4-3 and TRBJ2-3, with 8 bases fitting TRBD2. The source is a man younger than 30 who had mild COVID-19 (a few samples of this study predate the infection). Cell type and time point are not known. Sequences were obtained from PBMCs or a T cell subset sorted from them (not recorded which). The CDR3 sequence: CASSQVDGGAPDTQYF. CDR3 sequence (DNA): TGCGCCAGCAGCCAAGTGGACGGGGGGGCCCCAGATACGCAGTATTTT.